These 13 T cell receptor beta chains originate from one sample sequenced in a study of T cells in Graves' hyperthyroidism and ophthalmopathy. RNA transcripts provided the source from which TCR beta CDR3 regions were amplified. The TCR CDR3 first-round RT-PCR relied on the HTBI primer set. One entry per CDR3 protein results from TCRdb running MiXCR on the multiplex PCR reads. The sample carries 600,000 to 650,000 distinct CDR3 sequences, around 15% recorded once. Sequencing used blood. The receptors here all came from a woman in her twenties or thirties with Graves' hyperthyroidism.

This clonotype was counted at least ten times. Here the CDR3 reads CAWSVRGPHDDEQFF. The CDR3 bases are TGTGCCTGGAGTGTACGGGGGCCTCACGACGATGAGCAGTTCTTC. The V and J genes are TRBV30 and TRBJ2-1; D could derive from TRBD1 or TRBD2 (6 bases each). Trimming removed 0 bases from V and 8 bases from J, with 17 bases in between. Looked up from germline, CDR1 is GTSNPN and CDR2 is SVGIG (reference sequence). This CDR3 region has 15 residues.

J is TRBJ1-5 and V is TRBV4-1; D call uncertain. V lost 2 bases and J 7 bases, leaving 12 bases between the germline ends. The CDR3 extends over 14 amino acids. Germline CDR1 MGHRA, CDR2 YSYEKL. CDR3 DNA sequence: TGCGCCAGCAGCCAATTAGGGAGCGGCCAGCCCCAGCATTTT. Amino acids: CASSQLGSGQPQHF.

The table lists this clonotype with many counts. The chain carries TRBV30 and TRBJ1-4; no clear D gene. The CDR3 is 11 amino acids. V was pared by 2 bases and J by 5 bases, with 3 bases between. Germline V gives CDR1 GTSNPN, CDR2 SVGIG (reference sequence). CDR3 sequence: CAWSRNEKLFF. The CDR3 region has the DNA TGTGCCTGGAGTAGGAATGAAAAACTGTTTTTT. Together with reference TRBV30 and TRBJ1-4, the CDR3 gives the full variable domain: SQTIHQWPATLVQPVGSPLSLECTVEGTSNPNLYWYRQAAGRGLQLLFYSVGIGQISSEVPQNLSASRPQDRQFILSSKKLLLSDSGFYLCAWSRNEKLFFGSGTQLSVL.

This clonotype was observed a handful of times. The V gene is TRBV5-1, the J gene TRBJ1-2, with 8 bases aligning to TRBD1. The CDR3 length is 13 residues. Trimming cost V 4 bases and J 6 bases; bases outside gene matches: 5. The germline gives CDR1 SGHRS, CDR2 YFSETQ. The CDR3, as DNA: TGCGCCAGCAGCATTACAGGGGGGGATGGCTACACCTTC. It is translated as CASSITGGDGYTF.

The V gene is TRBV7-2, the J gene TRBJ2-2, with TRBD2 matching 8 bases. Looked up from germline, CDR1 is SGHTA and CDR2 is FQGNSA. The ends lost 0 bases at V and 4 bases at J; junction bases unmatched: 4. This CDR3 spans 16 amino acids. CDR3 in amino acids: CASSLAGLVITGELFF. As DNA, the CDR3 is TGTGCCAGCAGCTTAGCGGGACTAGTGATCACCGGGGAGCTGTTTTTT.

V usage is TRBV30 and J usage is TRBJ1-6; TRBD1 matches 9 bases. Germline assignment: CDR1 GTSNPN and CDR2 SVGIG (reference sequence). This CDR3 comprises 15 residues. V trimming: 3 bases; J trimming: 4 bases; junction bases outside the gene matches: 4. The CDR3 nucleotides read TGTGCCTGGAGCCCGGGACAGGGTTATAATTCACCCCTCCACTTT. Protein: CAWSPGQGYNSPLHF.

This clonotype was detected ten times or more. The J gene is TRBJ2-7, the V gene TRBV12-3 or TRBV12-4; D gene unclear. CDR3 length: 13 residues. Between the trimmed V and J ends, which lost 5 bases and 5 bases, there was a span of 13 bases. DNA for the CDR3: TGTGCCAGCAGTCTACAAGTCTTTAACGAGCAGTACTTC. It codes for CASSLQVFNEQYF.

CDR3 sequence (DNA): TGTGCCAGTAGTATAGATGGGGCTTACGAGCAGTACTTC. Its translation is CASSIDGAYEQYF. The V gene is TRBV19, the J gene TRBJ2-7; tentative D call: TRBD1 (5 bases). Germline V gene sequence: CDR1 LNHDA, CDR2 SQIVND (reference sequence). The CDR3 is 13 amino acids. Between the trimmed V and J ends, which lost 0 bases and 4 bases, there was a span of 7 bases.

This clonotype was seen repeatedly, ten times or more. V is TRBV3-1 and J is TRBJ2-1, with D possibly being TRBD2 (5 bases). There are 14 residues in the CDR3. Trimming pared 3 bases from V and 7 bases from J, leaving 13 bases between. Germline values: CDR1 LGHDT, CDR2 YNNKEL (reference sequence). The CDR3 is CASSHRPRTNEQFF. The CDR3 nucleotides read TGTGCCAGCAGCCACCGGCCCCGGACTAATGAGCAGTTCTTC.

The rearrangement joins TRBV12-3 or TRBV12-4 to TRBJ2-7, with 8 positions matching TRBD2. CDR3 length: 13 amino acids. Trimming cost V 7 bases and J 6 bases; bases outside gene matches: 8. CDR3 sequence reads: CASTNPGLVEQYF. DNA of the CDR3: TGTGCCAGCACTAATCCGGGACTAGTCGAGCAGTACTTC.

This clonotype was recorded at least ten times. The chain couples TRBV6-5 to TRBJ1-2; the D gene is possibly TRBD1 (5 bases). The length of the CDR3 is 13 residues. Germline CDR1 MNHEY, CDR2 SVGAGI. Trimming pared 2 bases from V and 2 bases from J, leaving 6 bases between. The CDR3 DNA follows: TGTGCCAGCAGTTACGGACACAACTATGGCTACACCTTC. The encoded protein is CASSYGHNYGYTF.

In the case of this clonotype: This clone may be a read error of a much larger clone one base away. The chain uses TRBV5-1 and TRBJ1-1; D possibly corresponds to TRBD1 (6 bases). This CDR3 is 15 amino acids long. Per germline, CDR1 SGHRS and CDR2 YFSETQ. In DNA, the CDR3 is TGCGCCAGCAGCTTGGAGGGGGGGGCGCTCACTGCAGCTTTCTTT. The encoded protein is CASSLEGGALTAAFF.

This clonotype has just a few counts. V is TRBV19 and J is TRBJ2-1; a possible D gene is TRBD2 (6 bases). CDR3 length equals 19 residues. Looked up from germline, CDR1 is LNHDA and CDR2 is SQIVND (reference sequence). Trimming shortened V by 5 bases and J by 4 bases, and 27 bases separated the two germline ends. The chain's CDR3 is CASSLGGMGERRDYNEQFF. CDR3 in DNA: TGTGCCAGTAGTCTTGGGGGGATGGGGGAGAGGCGGGATTACAATGAGCAGTTCTTC. Complete variable domain (other parts from reference TRBV19 and TRBJ2-1): DGGITQSPKYLFRKEGQNVTLSCEQNLNHDAMYWYRQDPGQGLRLIYYSQIVNDFQKGDIAEGYSVSREKKESFPLTVTSAQKNPTAFYLCASSLGGMGERRDYNEQFFGPGTRLTVL.